Below, 3 T cell receptor beta chains from the same sample are listed, as sequenced in a study of cytomegalovirus exposure and HLA in healthy donors. PCR involved 60 Vbeta and 13 Jbeta primers. The method was immunoSEQ multiplex PCR; TCRdb's version includes in-frame clones alone and lacks a portion of them. The sample lists tens of thousands of clones, 65% to 90% occurring once. The sequenced material came from PBMCs. These receptors all come from a man aged 30 to 45 in good health and CMV-seronegative.

This rearrangement joins TRBV4-1 to TRBJ2-1; D possibly corresponds to TRBD2 (5 bases). V gave up 1 base and J gave up 1 base, with 11 bases separating them. Germline assignment: CDR1 MGHRA and CDR2 YSYEKL. The CDR3 is 16 amino acids. DNA of the CDR3: TGCGCCAGCAGCCAAGGGGTAGCGCCTTCCTACAATGAGCAGTTCTTC. Translation gives CASSQGVAPSYNEQFF.

This clone was counted only a few times. V usage is TRBV6-5 and J usage is TRBJ2-7; D remains unclear. The V end was cut by 0 bases, the J end by 0 bases, with 9 bases between. In germline, CDR1 is MNHEY, CDR2 SVGAGI. CDR3 length: 15 residues. The CDR3 region is CASSYSYQLSYEQYF. The CDR3 DNA is TGTGCCAGCAGTTACTCGTATCAACTCTCCTACGAGCAGTACTTC.

The chain couples TRBV9 to TRBJ1-4; TRBD1 might be the D (5 bases). The CDR3 totals 17 residues. V was clipped by 0 bases and J by 3 bases, with 15 bases between them. Germline V CDR1 and CDR2: SGDLS, YYNGEE. CDR3 protein: CASSVEGGLGANEKLFF. CDR3 DNA sequence: TGTGCCAGCAGCGTAGAGGGAGGGCTGGGGGCTAATGAAAAACTGTTTTTT.